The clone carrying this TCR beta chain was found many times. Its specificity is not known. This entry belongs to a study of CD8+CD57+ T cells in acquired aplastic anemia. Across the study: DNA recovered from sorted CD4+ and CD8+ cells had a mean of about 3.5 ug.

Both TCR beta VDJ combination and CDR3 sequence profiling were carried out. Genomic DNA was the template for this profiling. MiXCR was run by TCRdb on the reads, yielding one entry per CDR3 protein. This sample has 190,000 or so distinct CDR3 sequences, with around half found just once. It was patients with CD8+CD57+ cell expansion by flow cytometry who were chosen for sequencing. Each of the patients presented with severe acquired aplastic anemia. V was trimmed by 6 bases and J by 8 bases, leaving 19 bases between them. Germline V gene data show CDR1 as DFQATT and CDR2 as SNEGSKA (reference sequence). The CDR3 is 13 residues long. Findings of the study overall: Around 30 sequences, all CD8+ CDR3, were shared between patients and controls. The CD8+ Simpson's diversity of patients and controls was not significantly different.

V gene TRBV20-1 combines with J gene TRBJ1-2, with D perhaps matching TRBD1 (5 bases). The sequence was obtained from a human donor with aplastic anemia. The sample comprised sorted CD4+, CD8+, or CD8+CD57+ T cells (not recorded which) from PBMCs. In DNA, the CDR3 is TGCAGTGCGGCCGGTGGGGGGGGGATAGGCTACACCTTC. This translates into CSAAGGGGIGYTF.